What follows describes a single T cell receptor (beta chain). Per the germline V gene, CDR1 is SGHRS and CDR2 is YFSETQ. Losses at the gene ends were 0 bases for V and 2 bases for J; bases not matched to a gene: 7. The CDR3 extends over 16 amino acids. This entry is derived from a study of blood T cell repertoires in COVID-19. Libraries were prepared by immunoSEQ multiplex PCR; TCRdb keeps only in-frame clonotypes and omits some of them. Of fewer than 200,000 clones listed, approximately 82% are singletons. The TCR sequence derives from a woman between 70 and 85 years old who had recovered from COVID-19. Sequencing input: peripheral blood. V is TRBV5-1 and J is TRBJ2-7, with 8 bases aligning to TRBD2. The CDR3 reads CASSLARAGGPYEQYF. The CDR3 DNA reads as TGCGCCAGCAGCTTGGCCCGTGCGGGGGGACCCTACGAGCAGTACTTC.